Shown below are 9 T cell receptor beta chains from a single sample sequenced in a study of T cells in Graves' hyperthyroidism and ophthalmopathy (dated by TCRdb to the late 2010s). Preparation of the library involved multiplex PCR. TCRdb names Illumina HiSeq 2000 as the instrument used. TCR beta CDR3 regions were amplified from RNA transcripts. The first round of RT-PCR for the TCR CDR3 was performed with the HTBI primer set and the Qiagen OneStep RT-PCR kit. Using fastp trimming at Q25 and MiXCR clonotype assembly, TCRdb reanalyzed the public sequencing data and kept in-frame beta chains. Records with the same CDR3 protein are collapsed into one entry carrying the most frequent genes and DNA. For this sample there are 500,000 to 650,000 distinct CDR3 sequences; about 46% appear just once. The ten biggest clones cover 44% of the sample. Sequenced material: peripheral blood or thyroid tissue (not recorded which). The origin of the receptors is an adult woman with Graves' disease, either hyperthyroidism or ophthalmopathy (not recorded which).

This clonotype was picked up a small number of times. The genes are TRBV15 and TRBJ2-5; tentatively, D is TRBD2 (6 bases). CDR1 is LNHNV, CDR2 YYDKDF, per germline (reference sequence). Trimming shortened V by 1 base and J by 2 bases, and 14 bases separated the two germline ends. This CDR3 has 16 residues. The CDR3 is CATSRGGGANQETQYF. CDR3 in DNA: TGTGCCACCAGCAGAGGAGGAGGGGCTAATCAAGAGACCCAGTACTTC.

This clonotype was detected many times. The chain is built from TRBV19 and TRBJ2-2; 9 bases match TRBD1. In germline, CDR1 is LNHDA, CDR2 SQIVND (reference sequence). This CDR3 is built from 16 residues. V dropped 7 bases and J dropped 0; count of bases not matched to a gene: 6. CDR3 residues: CASTDRGLPNTGELFF. The CDR3 nucleotides read TGTGCCAGTACGGACAGGGGACTACCGAACACCGGGGAGCTGTTTTTT.

This clonotype has ten or more counts. The rearrangement uses TRBV11-2 and TRBJ2-7, with D possibly matching TRBD2 (6 bases). The CDR3 runs to 15 residues. Trimming removed 4 bases from V and 1 base from J, with 14 bases in between. The germline gives CDR1 SGHAT, CDR2 FQNNGV. The CDR3 spells CASSSPGTPSYEQYF. The CDR3, as DNA: TGTGCCAGCAGCTCTCCCGGGACTCCGTCCTACGAGCAGTACTTC. Based on the CDR3 plus reference TRBV11-2 and TRBJ2-7, the full variable domain is EAGVAQSPRYKIIEKRQSVAFWCNPISGHATLYWYQQILGQGPKLLIQFQNNGVVDDSQLPKDRFSAERLKGVDSTLKIQPAKLEDSAVYLCASSSPGTPSYEQYFGPGTRLTVT.

The chain employs TRBV25-1 and TRBJ1-6, with a tentative D call TRBD1 (5 bases). Germline CDR1 is MGHDK and CDR2 is SYGVNS. The CDR3 length is 14 residues. V was clipped by 7 bases and J by 10 bases, with 17 bases between them. The CDR3 protein is CASTRQTWGSPLHF. The CDR3 coding sequence is TGTGCCAGCACCAGACAGACCTGGGGCTCACCCCTCCACTTT.

This clonotype was seen only a few times. This chain links TRBV2 with TRBJ2-7, with D possibly being TRBD1 (5 bases). This CDR3 spans 13 amino acids. CDR1 SNHLY and CDR2 FYNNEI come from the germline V gene. Trimming took off 10 bases at V and 2 bases at J, with 15 bases between the two ends. CDR3 DNA: TGTGCCATTCAGGGAAGAAATACCTACGAGCAGTACTTC. Amino acids: CAIQGRNTYEQYF.

This clonotype was counted at least ten times. The rearrangement uses TRBV10-3 and TRBJ2-5; D is undetermined. The CDR3 runs to 15 residues. With 6 bases removed from V and 1 base from J, the gap between germline ends came to 15 bases. Germline CDR1 reads ENHRY; CDR2 reads SYGVKD. The CDR3 reads CAIRESRMPQETQYF. CDR3 DNA sequence: TGTGCCATCAGGGAGAGTCGTATGCCCCAAGAGACCCAGTACTTC.

Turning to this clonotype: Just one base apart from a much larger clone, this may be a read error. The gene calls are TRBV7-2 and TRBJ2-3, with 7 bases identical to TRBD2. Trimming removed 5 bases from V and 8 bases from J; junction bases left unmatched: 4. The length of the CDR3 is 12 residues. The germline V gene encodes CDR1 SGHTA and CDR2 FQGNSA. DNA for the CDR3: TGTGCCAGCAGCCGGGGGGTGGGTACGCAGTATTTT. It translates to CASSRGVGTQYF.

This clonotype appeared a single time. The V and J genes are TRBV5-4 and TRBJ2-5; 11 bases map to TRBD2. The CDR3 is 15 residues long. Germline CDR1 reads SGHNT; CDR2 reads YYREEE (reference sequence). With V trimmed by 0 bases and J by 6 bases, 4 bases remained unmatched. CDR3 sequence (DNA): TGTGCCAGCAGCTTGGTACTAGCGGGAGTAAAGACCCAGTACTTC. Its protein product is CASSLVLAGVKTQYF.

This clonotype showed up many times. The chain couples TRBV6-1 to TRBJ1-4; D gene unclear. V was clipped by 5 bases and J by 0 bases, with 10 bases between them. Germline CDR1 and CDR2: MNHNS and SASEGT. The length of the CDR3 is 15 residues. The CDR3 protein is CASSPQTATNEKLFF. CDR3 nucleotide sequence: TGTGCCAGCAGTCCTCAGACGGCAACTAATGAAAAACTGTTTTTT.